This TCR beta chain was captured by sequencing in a study of tumor-infiltrating lymphocytes in primary liver carcinoma. The authors made TCR beta cDNA from around 500 ng total RNA with a constant-region primer. Slightly modified ARM-PCR, run as three nested multiplex PCR rounds, produced the TCR beta libraries. Primers for the first two PCR rounds were TRBV1-TRBV30 forward primers and a C-beta reverse primer (roughly 9 cycles per round). In TCRdb, the multiplex PCR reads were re-called with MiXCR into one record per CDR3 protein. The table lists 110,000 or so distinct CDR3 sequences, roughly four fifths of them singletons. Unsorted bulk tissue (about 18-32 mg) underwent RNA and DNA co-extraction. The germline gives CDR1 SEHNR, CDR2 FQNEAQ (reference sequence). Trimming left V 5 bases short and J 8 bases short, with 7 bases between. The CDR3 length is 11 residues. This clonotype was seen repeatedly, ten times or more.

Sequencing was performed on liver tumor tissue from sampling region 3. Subset given: tumor region T3, left-lateral pole. The receptor's source is a man aged 35 to 55 with primary liver carcinoma and hepatitis B virus infection. The chain carries TRBV7-9 and TRBJ2-1, with unresolved D. This CDR3 reads CASSHDDEQFF. Written as DNA, the CDR3 is TGTGCCAGCAGCCATGACGATGAGCAGTTCTTC. The whole variable domain, remainder taken from reference TRBV7-9 and TRBJ2-1, is DTGVSQNPRHKITKRGQNVTFRCDPISEHNRLYWYRQTLGQGPEFLTYFQNEAQLEKSRLLSDRFSAERPKGSFSTLEIQRTEQGDSAMYLCASSHDDEQFFGPGTRLTVL.